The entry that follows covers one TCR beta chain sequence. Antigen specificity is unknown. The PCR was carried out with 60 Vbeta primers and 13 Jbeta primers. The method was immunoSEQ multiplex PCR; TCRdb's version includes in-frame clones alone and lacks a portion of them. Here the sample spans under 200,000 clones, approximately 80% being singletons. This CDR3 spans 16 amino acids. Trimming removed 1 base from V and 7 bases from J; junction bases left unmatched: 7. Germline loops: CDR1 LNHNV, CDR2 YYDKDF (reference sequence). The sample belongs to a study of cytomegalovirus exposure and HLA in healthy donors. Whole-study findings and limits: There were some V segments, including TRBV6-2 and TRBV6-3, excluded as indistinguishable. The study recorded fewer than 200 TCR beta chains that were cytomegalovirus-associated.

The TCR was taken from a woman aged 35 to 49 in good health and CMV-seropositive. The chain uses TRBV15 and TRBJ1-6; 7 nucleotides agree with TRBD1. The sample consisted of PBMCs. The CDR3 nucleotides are TGTGCCACCAGCAGAGTATTGGGACAGTCCAATTCACCCCTCCACTTT. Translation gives CATSRVLGQSNSPLHF.